This T cell receptor beta chain appears in the sequencing data of a study of CD8 T cells in ankylosing spondylitis. Study-level points and caveats: Disease-linked clones reportedly concentrated significantly in matched ankylosing spondylitis synovial fluid.

The CDR3 consists of 15 residues. The germline V gene has CDR1 LGHDT and CDR2 YNNKEL (reference sequence). Trimming stripped 1 base from V and 0 bases from J, with 9 bases between. Details on this clonotype: Its antigen is currently unknown.

TCRdb re-analysed the 5' RACE reads in MiXCR, keeping a single row per CDR3 protein. The data show 350,000 or so distinct CDR3 sequences, roughly 15% seen once. This sequence originates from a male donor with ankylosing spondylitis or in good health (not recorded which). The gene calls are TRBV3-1 and TRBJ1-2, with D uncertain. Material: blood, either unsorted or a sorted T cell fraction (not recorded which). The CDR3 loop reads CASSQGLLANYGYTF. The CDR3 bases are TGTGCCAGCAGCCAAGGACTGCTAGCTAACTATGGCTACACCTTC. Complete variable domain (other parts from reference TRBV3-1 and TRBJ1-2): DTAVSQTPKYLVTQMGNDKSIKCEQNLGHDTMYWYKQDSKKFLKIMFSYNNKELIINETVPNRFSPKSPDKAHLNLHINSLELGDSAVYFCASSQGLLANYGYTFGSGTRLTVV.